The clone carrying this TCR beta chain showed up just a few times. The individuals who served as donors were healthy Caucasians living in Russia, aged roughly 6 to 100. Through a sample-barcoded 5' primer and a J-beta primer mix, a second PCR was run for roughly 6 to 12 cycles. From the 5' RACE reads, TCRdb called clonotypes with MiXCR, one entry per CDR3 protein. The sample has approximately 600,000 distinct CDR3 sequences, around three fifths seen once. This record comes from a study of blood T cells in healthy people across ages. With 4 bases removed from V and 3 bases from J, the gap between germline ends came to 15 bases. The CDR3 contains 15 residues. Germline CDR1 SGHRS, CDR2 YFSETQ.

This TCR came from a man in his sixties in good health. The source material was blood. The chain has TRBV5-1 and TRBJ2-3; D may be TRBD1 (5 bases). CDR3 bases: TGCGCCAGCAGCCCCCTCCAGGGTTCGACAGATACGCAGTATTTT. It specifies CASSPLQGSTDTQYF.